Shown below are 22 T cell receptor beta chains from a single sample sequenced in a study of OX40 agonist ivuxolimab in advanced cancers. Measured with immunoSEQ multiplex PCR; TCRdb has only the in-frame clones, and not every one. The sample carries 45,000 to 55,000 clones, 88% recorded once. The input for sequencing was CD4+ or CD8+ T cells sorted from blood, taken in a trial of the OX40 agonist ivuxolimab. The receptors come from an adult with an advanced solid tumor such as melanoma, head and neck, liver or kidney cancer.

The chain combines TRBV30 with TRBJ2-1, with TRBD2 matching 7 bases. The V segment lost 3 bases and the J segment 13 bases; nucleotides outside the gene matches: 15. The germline CDR1 and CDR2 sequences are GTSNPN and SVGIG (reference sequence). The CDR3 runs 14 residues. For the CDR3, the DNA is TGTGCCTGGAGCGTTACAATTAGCGGGTGGGACCAGTTCTTC. Protein sequence: CAWSVTISGWDQFF.

V and J are TRBV5-1 and TRBJ1-4; the D gene is possibly TRBD1 (5 bases). The V end lost 0 bases, the J end lost 5 bases, and 17 bases lay between the germline ends. This CDR3 contains 17 residues. CDR1 and CDR2 (germline): SGHRS, YFSETQ. The CDR3 nucleotides read TGCGCCAGCAGCTTGGGGCCGCCGGGACGACGAAATGAAAAACTGTTTTTT. Encoded protein: CASSLGPPGRRNEKLFF.

The chain joins TRBV19 to TRBJ2-2; 9 positions match TRBD1. Germline V gene sequence: CDR1 LNHDA, CDR2 SQIVND (reference sequence). The length of the CDR3 is 17 residues. The J segment lost 7 bases and the V segment lost 2 bases, leaving 11 bases of the junction unmatched. The DNA for the CDR3 is TGTGCCAGTAGTATAAACCCCGCCGGGACAGGGCTCGGGGAGCTGTTTTTT. It translates to CASSINPAGTGLGELFF.

J is TRBJ2-1 and V is TRBV14; 9 nucleotides agree with TRBD1. Germline V lookup: CDR1 SGHDN, CDR2 FVKESK. This CDR3 region has 15 residues. With V trimmed by 4 bases and J by 9 bases, 10 bases remained unmatched. DNA for the CDR3: TGTGCCAGCAGCCGAGCTGGACAGGGGTATGGTGAGCAGTTCTTC. It translates to CASSRAGQGYGEQFF. Drawing the rest from reference TRBV14 and TRBJ2-1, the complete variable domain is EAGVTQFPSHSVIEKGQTVTLRCDPISGHDNLYWYRRVMGKEIKFLLHFVKESKQDESGMPNNRFLAERTGGTYSTLKVQPAELEDSGVYFCASSRAGQGYGEQFFGPGTRLTVL.

The gene calls are TRBV7-8 and TRBJ1-5; D unresolved. V lost 3 bases and J lost 2, with 8 bases in between. The CDR3 consists of 14 residues. CDR1 SGHVS and CDR2 FQNEAQ come from the germline V gene. The CDR3 protein is CASSLSNGNQPQHF. The CDR3 DNA is TGTGCCAGCAGCTTGTCAAATGGCAATCAGCCCCAGCATTTT.

The chain has TRBV4-1 and TRBJ1-2; possibly TRBD1 for D (6 bases). The CDR3 has 16 amino acids. V lost 4 bases and J 10 bases, leaving 25 bases between the germline ends. Germline lookup yields CDR1 MGHRA and CDR2 YSYEKL. The CDR3 nucleotides are TGCGCCAGCAGCCCTCCCCCGGGGGCGAACCTCGGACTCTACACCTTC. This codes for CASSPPPGANLGLYTF.

The V and J genes are TRBV9 and TRBJ1-4, with 7 bases aligning to TRBD1. The trim removed 4 bases at V and 6 bases at J, leaving 6 bases unmatched. CDR1 is SGDLS and CDR2 is YYNGEE in the germline V gene. The length of the CDR3 is 14 residues. The CDR3 DNA follows: TGTGCCAGCAGCATGAGGGGGCAAGATGAAAAACTGTTTTTT. Its protein is CASSMRGQDEKLFF.

The rearrangement joins TRBV28 to TRBJ1-2; D uncertain. Trimming removed 4 bases at V and 8 bases at J, with 8 bases between. Germline V CDR1 and CDR2: MDHEN, SYDVKM. The CDR3 extends over 11 amino acids. DNA of the CDR3: TGTGCCAGCAGTTCTCTCATAGGCTACACCTTC. Translating gives CASSSLIGYTF.

V usage is TRBV4-2 and J usage is TRBJ1-5; no clear D gene. The CDR3 is 15 residues long. The germline CDR1 and CDR2 sequences are LGHNA and YNFKEQ. Trimming cost V 0 bases and J 4 bases, with 10 bases left between them. The CDR3 nucleotides read TGTGCCAGCAGCCAAGAGTACGGACGGAATCAGCCCCAGCATTTT. Translated: CASSQEYGRNQPQHF.

The V gene is TRBV5-6, the J gene TRBJ2-1, with D uncertain. There are 14 residues in the CDR3. Germline assignment: CDR1 SGHDT and CDR2 YYEEEE. The V end lost 2 bases, the J end lost 0 bases, and 6 bases lay between the germline ends. Here the CDR3 reads CASSLPSSYNEQFF. The CDR3 region has the DNA TGTGCCAGCAGCTTACCTAGCTCCTACAATGAGCAGTTCTTC.

The V and J genes are TRBV7-6 and TRBJ2-1, with D unclear. V was cut by 1 base and J by 7 bases, with 8 bases left in between. This CDR3 has 13 residues. Germline CDR1 reads SGHVS; CDR2 reads FNYEAQ. The CDR3 loop reads CASSLELQNEQFF. The CDR3 DNA follows: TGTGCCAGCAGCTTAGAGTTACAGAATGAGCAGTTCTTC. Complete variable domain (other parts from reference TRBV7-6 and TRBJ2-1): GAGVSQSPRYKVTKRGQDVALRCDPISGHVSLYWYRQALGQGPEFLTYFNYEAQQDKSGLPNDRFSAERPEGSISTLTIQRTEQRDSAMYRCASSLELQNEQFFGPGTRLTVL.

The chain employs TRBV28 and TRBJ1-5; no firm D call. Germline values: CDR1 MDHEN, CDR2 SYDVKM. The CDR3 is 15 residues long. V lost 1 base, J lost 5 bases, and 12 bases lay in between. CDR3 sequence: CASSLFRHPDQPQHF. DNA of the CDR3: TGTGCCAGCAGTTTATTCCGGCACCCGGATCAGCCCCAGCATTTT.

V is TRBV5-6 and J is TRBJ2-7; D is possibly TRBD1 or TRBD2 (6 bases each). Germline CDR1 and CDR2: SGHDT and YYEEEE. CDR3 length: 14 amino acids. The V and J ends lost 1 base and 1 base respectively, with 9 bases between them. The CDR3 sequence: CASSLWGASYEQYF. The CDR3 DNA follows: TGTGCCAGCAGCTTGTGGGGGGCGTCCTACGAGCAGTACTTC. The whole variable domain, filled in from reference TRBV5-6 and TRBJ2-7, reads DAGVTQSPTHLIKTRGQQVTLRCSPKSGHDTVSWYQQALGQGPQFIFQYYEEEERQRGNFPDRFSGHQFPNYSSELNVNALLLGDSALYLCASSLWGASYEQYFGPGTRLTVT.

The chain uses TRBV18 and TRBJ2-2; 12 nucleotides agree with TRBD1. Looked up from germline, CDR1 is KGHSH and CDR2 is LQKENI. This CDR3 has 18 residues. V trimming: 3 bases; J trimming: 5 bases; junction bases outside the gene matches: 10. The CDR3 reads CASSPSPGQGAHTGELFF. CDR3 DNA sequence: TGTGCCAGCTCACCCTCACCGGGACAGGGGGCGCATACCGGGGAGCTGTTTTTT. Supplemented by reference TRBV18 and TRBJ2-2, the full variable domain reads NAGVMQNPRHLVRRRGQEARLRCSPMKGHSHVYWYRQLPEEGLKFMVYLQKENIIDESGMPKERFSAEFPKEGPSILRIQQVVRGDSAAYFCASSPSPGQGAHTGELFFGEGSRLTVL.

This sequence joins TRBV11-3 and TRBJ2-7; D is unclear. Trimming shortened V by 5 bases and J by 4 bases, and 9 bases separated the two germline ends. The CDR3 runs 12 residues. CDR1 SGHNT and CDR2 YENEEA come from the germline V gene. The CDR3 nucleotides are TGTGCCAGCAGCCTGAACTCTTACGAGCAGTACTTC. As protein: CASSLNSYEQYF.

The chain joins TRBV7-9 to TRBJ2-2; 7 nucleotides line up with TRBD1. This CDR3 has 14 residues. CDR1 and CDR2 from the germline V gene are SEHNR and FQNEAQ (reference sequence). The V gene end was trimmed by 5 bases and the J gene end by 1 base; junction bases not matched to a gene: 1. The CDR3 nucleotides read TGTGCCAGCAGCCGGACAGGGAACACCGGGGAGCTGTTTTTT. Protein product: CASSRTGNTGELFF.

The CDR3 DNA reads as TGTGCCAGCAGCTTAGCGCGGGGCAGGGGGAACACTGAAGCTTTCTTT. Translating gives CASSLARGRGNTEAFF. The rearrangement uses TRBV7-6 and TRBJ1-1; tentatively, D is TRBD1 (6 bases). This CDR3 is built from 16 residues. V was shortened by 0 bases and J by 1 base, with 12 bases between the two germline ends. Germline V gene data show CDR1 as SGHVS and CDR2 as FNYEAQ.

The chain is built from TRBV28 and TRBJ1-4; 8 positions agree with TRBD1. Trimming removed 4 bases from V and 8 bases from J; junction bases left unmatched: 12. This CDR3 is 16 amino acids long. Germline V gene sequence: CDR1 MDHEN, CDR2 SYDVKM. The CDR3 here is CASSSTPTGDREKLFF. The CDR3 nucleotides read TGTGCCAGCAGTTCAACCCCGACAGGGGATAGAGAAAAACTGTTTTTT. Complete variable domain (other parts from reference TRBV28 and TRBJ1-4): DVKVTQSSRYLVKRTGEKVFLECVQDMDHENMFWYRQDPGLGLRLIYFSYDVKMKEKGDIPEGYSVSREKKERFSLILESASTNQTSMYLCASSSTPTGDREKLFFGSGTQLSVL.

The V call is TRBV7-3, the J call TRBJ2-1; 7 bases are a match to TRBD2. Germline CDR1 SGHTA, CDR2 FQGTGA. The CDR3 has 15 residues. Trimming at V came to 5 bases and at J to 5 bases, leaving 9 bases not matched to a gene. CDR3 sequence (DNA): TGTGCCAGCAGCCCAAGGACTAGGCCTAACAATGAGCAGTTCTTC. Protein sequence: CASSPRTRPNNEQFF. Full variable domain (missing parts from reference TRBV7-3 and TRBJ2-1): GAGVSQTPSNKVTEKGKYVELRCDPISGHTALYWYRQSLGQGPEFLIYFQGTGAADDSGLPNDRFFAVRPEGSVSTLKIQRTERGDSAVYLCASSPRTRPNNEQFFGPGTRLTVL.

This clone has more than one count but fewer than ten. CDR3 coding DNA: TGTGCCAGCAGCTTCACCGGGACAGCGGATTCACCCCTCCACTTT. This codes for CASSFTGTADSPLHF. This chain connects TRBV14 to TRBJ1-6; 7 bases are shared with TRBD1. The CDR3 is 15 residues long. The trim removed 5 bases at V and 8 bases at J, leaving 9 bases unmatched. Germline assignment: CDR1 SGHDN and CDR2 FVKESK.

In this sample, this clone turned up once. J is TRBJ1-1 and V is TRBV14; maybe TRBD1 (5 bases). The CDR3 sequence is 15 residues long. Germline V lookup: CDR1 SGHDN, CDR2 FVKESK. V lost 5 bases and J lost 5, with 18 bases in between. The CDR3 loop reads CASSDWGRMMTEAFF. DNA of the CDR3: TGTGCCAGCAGCGATTGGGGACGGATGATGACTGAAGCTTTCTTT.

The V gene is TRBV27, the J gene TRBJ2-5, with D possibly TRBD1 on 6 matching bases. Germline CDR1 reads MNHEY; CDR2 reads SMNVEV (reference sequence). The length of the CDR3 is 13 residues. The ends were cut back, 4 bases at V and 9 bases at J, with 15 bases in the middle. Here the CDR3 reads CASSSGHRVAQYF. The CDR3 nucleotides are TGTGCCAGCAGTTCGGGACACAGGGTAGCCCAGTACTTC.